The T cell receptor (beta chain) under discussion was sequenced for a study of T-cell reconstitution after alpha-beta-depleted transplantation in children. At least ten counts were recorded for this clonotype. It was with unique molecular identifiers that the TCRbeta library was prepared. MiXCR, applied by TCRdb to the PCR reads, yields one record per CDR3 protein. The table lists roughly 590,000 distinct CDR3 sequences, around 16% of them singletons. The CDR3 is made up of 15 amino acids. Germline loops: CDR1 SGDLS, CDR2 YYNGEE. The V end was cut by 6 bases, the J end by 8 bases, with 23 bases between.

The sample was PBMCs from the stem cell graft donor, taken from the stem cell graft. This clonotype originated in a human donor who donated a stem cell graft to a child with acute myeloid leukemia. This chain connects TRBV9 to TRBJ1-2; weak D call: TRBD1 (5 bases). This CDR3 is CASNNHPDNRRGYTF. In DNA form, the CDR3 reads TGTGCCAGCAACAACCACCCGGACAATCGGCGCGGCTACACCTTC.